This record covers a single T cell receptor (beta chain). Its target is not known. Patients were ruled out by autoimmune disease history or systemic immunosuppression. Peripheral blood came from all dose cohorts at three timepoints. This specimen belongs to a study of OX40 agonist ivuxolimab in advanced cancers. Repertoires were generated with immunoSEQ multiplex PCR, while TCRdb's copy carries only in-frame clones and drops some. The data hold about 77,000 clones, with about 85% observed a single time. Study-level findings and limits: The 0.1-3.0 mg/kg partial responders had among the lowest clonal expansion.

CDR1 is SNHLY, CDR2 FYNNEI, per germline. V lost 2 bases and J lost 2; bases outside the gene matches: 2. The CDR3 loop spans 14 amino acids. This sequence joins TRBV2 and TRBJ2-5; 7 positions agree with TRBD2. The origin of this receptor is an adult with an advanced solid tumor such as melanoma, head and neck, liver or kidney cancer. Sample: CD4+ or CD8+ T cells sorted from blood, taken in a trial of the OX40 agonist ivuxolimab. The CDR3 DNA reads as TGTGCCAGCAGTGAACCCGGGGGGCAAGAGACCCAGTACTTC. Translated: CASSEPGGQETQYF.